This T cell receptor (beta chain) was retrieved from a study of blood T cell repertoires in COVID-19. At the level of the study: There were acute and convalescent COVID-19 samples, and they came from the United States, Italy and Spain. PBMCs, B-cell-depleted T cells, or T cells provided the cDNA or gDNA that made up the material.

CDR1 is SGHDT and CDR2 is YYEEEE in the germline V gene. V gave up 4 bases and J gave up 4 bases; unmatched junction bases: 13. CDR3 length equals 16 residues. Authors' processing steps: Estimation of nucleated cell counts was performed using reference gene primer amplification. Repertoires were generated with immunoSEQ multiplex PCR, while TCRdb's copy carries only in-frame clones and drops some. The V and J calls and the clone size are those of that table, but D and trimming were determined from the DNA. There are about 170,000 clones in the sample; approximately 85% occur only once, and about 1.2% lies in the top ten.

The receptor was isolated from a man in his 60s who had recovered from COVID-19. The V call is TRBV5-6, the J call TRBJ1-1, with 7 bases matching TRBD1. Input material: peripheral blood. The CDR3 loop is CASSNRGRPRGTEAFF. In nucleotides, the CDR3 is TGTGCCAGCAGCAACAGGGGCCGTCCGCGGGGCACTGAAGCTTTCTTT.